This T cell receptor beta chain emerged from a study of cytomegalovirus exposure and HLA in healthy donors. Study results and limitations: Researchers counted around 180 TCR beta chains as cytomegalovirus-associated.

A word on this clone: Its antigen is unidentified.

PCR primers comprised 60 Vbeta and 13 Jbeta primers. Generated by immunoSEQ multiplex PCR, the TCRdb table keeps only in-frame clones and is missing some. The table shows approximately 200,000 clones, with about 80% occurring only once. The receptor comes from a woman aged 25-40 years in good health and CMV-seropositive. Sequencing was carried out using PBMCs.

The CDR3 spells CASSQDQGGKLFF. CDR3 bases: TGTGCCAGCAGCCAAGATCAGGGGGGAAAACTGTTTTTT. The chain links TRBV4-2 to TRBJ1-4, with TRBD1 matching over 7 bases. This CDR3 spans 13 amino acids. The junction had 2 bases not matched to a gene; V was cut back by 0 bases and J by 10 bases. The germline gives CDR1 LGHNA, CDR2 YNFKEQ.